This T cell receptor beta chain was captured in a study of patients and donors after allogeneic stem cell transplantation. TCRdb analysed the RT-PCR reads with MiXCR anew, one entry per CDR3 protein. The table records 410,000 or so distinct CDR3 sequences, 16% of them present only once. The germline V and J ends were trimmed by 5 bases and 7 bases, with 20 bases remaining between them. Germline values: CDR1 LGHNA, CDR2 YNFKEQ. The CDR3 contains 15 residues. The chain uses TRBV4-2 and TRBJ1-1; D remains unclear. This receptor was taken from a human donor who was either an allogeneic HSCT recipient or a stem cell or donor lymphocyte infusion donor (not recorded which). It is not recorded whose cells these are; they may come from a transplant donor. Sequenced input: blood, either unsorted or a sorted T cell fraction (not recorded which). This CDR3 reads CASSDSGGISGEAFF. CDR3 bases: TGTGCCAGCAGCGACTCCGGTGGCATAAGCGGTGAAGCTTTCTTT.